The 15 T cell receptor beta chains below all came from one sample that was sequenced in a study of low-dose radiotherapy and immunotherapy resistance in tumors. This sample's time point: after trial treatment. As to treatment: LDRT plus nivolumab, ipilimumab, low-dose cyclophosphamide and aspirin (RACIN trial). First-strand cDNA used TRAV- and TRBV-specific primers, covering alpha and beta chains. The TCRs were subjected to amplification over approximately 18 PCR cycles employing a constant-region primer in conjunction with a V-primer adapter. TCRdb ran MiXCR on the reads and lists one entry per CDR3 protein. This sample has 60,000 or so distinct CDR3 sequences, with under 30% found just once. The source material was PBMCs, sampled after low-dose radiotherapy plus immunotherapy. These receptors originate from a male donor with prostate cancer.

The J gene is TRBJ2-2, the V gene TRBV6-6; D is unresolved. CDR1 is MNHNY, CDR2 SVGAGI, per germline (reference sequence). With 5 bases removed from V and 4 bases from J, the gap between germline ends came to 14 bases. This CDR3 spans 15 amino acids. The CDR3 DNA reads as TGTGCCAGCAGTCCTACCGGTCCTTTCACCGGGGAGCTGTTTTTT. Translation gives CASSPTGPFTGELFF.

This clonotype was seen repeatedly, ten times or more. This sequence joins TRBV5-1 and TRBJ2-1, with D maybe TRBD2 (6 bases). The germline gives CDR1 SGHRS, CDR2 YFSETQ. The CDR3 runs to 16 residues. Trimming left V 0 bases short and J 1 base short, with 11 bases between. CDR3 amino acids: CASSLGQRVSYNEQFF. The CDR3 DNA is TGCGCCAGCAGCTTGGGACAGCGGGTGTCCTACAATGAGCAGTTCTTC. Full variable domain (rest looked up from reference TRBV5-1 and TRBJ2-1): KAGVTQTPRYLIKTRGQQVTLSCSPISGHRSVSWYQQTPGQGLQFLFEYFSETQRNKGNFPGRFSGRQFSNSRSEMNVSTLELGDSALYLCASSLGQRVSYNEQFFGPGTRLTVL.

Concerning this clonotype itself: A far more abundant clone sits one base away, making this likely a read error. The CDR3 DNA is TGTGCCAGCAGTGGGCTGTCAGGGGAGGCTTTCTTT. Translated, it gives CASSGLSGEAFF. This sequence joins TRBV6-5 and TRBJ1-1; D possibly corresponds to TRBD1 (6 bases). CDR3 size: 12 residues. Trimming took 5 bases from V and 11 from J, leaving 15 bases between them. Germline CDR1 is MNHEY and CDR2 is SVGAGI.

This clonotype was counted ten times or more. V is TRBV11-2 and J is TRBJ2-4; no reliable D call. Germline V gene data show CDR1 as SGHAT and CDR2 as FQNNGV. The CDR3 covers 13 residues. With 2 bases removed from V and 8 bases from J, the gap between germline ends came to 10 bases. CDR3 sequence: CASSLLLVDIQYF. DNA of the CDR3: TGTGCCAGCAGCTTACTTTTGGTGGACATTCAGTACTTC. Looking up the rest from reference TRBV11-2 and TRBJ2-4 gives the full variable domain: EAGVAQSPRYKIIEKRQSVAFWCNPISGHATLYWYQQILGQGPKLLIQFQNNGVVDDSQLPKDRFSAERLKGVDSTLKIQPAKLEDSAVYLCASSLLLVDIQYFGAGTRLSVL.

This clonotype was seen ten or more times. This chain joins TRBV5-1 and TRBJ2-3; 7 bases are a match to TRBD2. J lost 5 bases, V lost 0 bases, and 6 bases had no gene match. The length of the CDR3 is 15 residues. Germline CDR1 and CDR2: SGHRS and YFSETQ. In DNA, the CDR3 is TGCGCCAGCAGCTTGGGGGGTGTAGCGGGAGATACGCAGTATTTT. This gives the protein CASSLGGVAGDTQYF.

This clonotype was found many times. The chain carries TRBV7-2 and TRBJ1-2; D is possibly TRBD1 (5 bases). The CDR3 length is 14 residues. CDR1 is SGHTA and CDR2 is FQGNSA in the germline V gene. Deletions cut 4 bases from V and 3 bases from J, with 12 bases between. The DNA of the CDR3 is TGTGCCAGCAGCTCCCCCAGGGCGGACTATGGCTACACCTTC. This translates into CASSSPRADYGYTF.

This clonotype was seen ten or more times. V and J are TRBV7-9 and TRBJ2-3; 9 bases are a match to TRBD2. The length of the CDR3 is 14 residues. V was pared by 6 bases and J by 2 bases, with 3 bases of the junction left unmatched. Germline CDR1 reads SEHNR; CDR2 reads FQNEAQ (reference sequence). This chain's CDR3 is CASSSSGVTDTQYF. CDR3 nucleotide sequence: TGTGCCAGCAGTTCTAGCGGGGTCACAGATACGCAGTATTTT.

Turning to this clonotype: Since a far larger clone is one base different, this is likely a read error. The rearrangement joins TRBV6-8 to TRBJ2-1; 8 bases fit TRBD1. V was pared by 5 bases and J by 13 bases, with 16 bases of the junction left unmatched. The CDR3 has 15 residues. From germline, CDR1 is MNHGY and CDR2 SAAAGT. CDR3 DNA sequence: TGTGCCAGCAGTCCCTGGGACAGGATCCAAGAGACCCAGTTCTTC. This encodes CASSPWDRIQETQFF.

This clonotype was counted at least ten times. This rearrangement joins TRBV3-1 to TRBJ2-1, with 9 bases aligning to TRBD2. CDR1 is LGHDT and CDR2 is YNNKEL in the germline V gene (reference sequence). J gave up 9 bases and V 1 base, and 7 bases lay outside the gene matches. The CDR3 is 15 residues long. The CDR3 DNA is TGTGCCAGCAGCCAAGCCCAGCTAGCGGGGAGTGAGCAGTTCTTC. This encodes CASSQAQLAGSEQFF.

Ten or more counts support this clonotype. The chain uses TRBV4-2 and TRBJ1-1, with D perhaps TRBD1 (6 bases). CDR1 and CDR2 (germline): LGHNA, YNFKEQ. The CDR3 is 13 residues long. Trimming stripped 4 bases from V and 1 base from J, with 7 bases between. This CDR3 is CASSPTGNTEAFF. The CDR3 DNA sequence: TGTGCCAGCAGCCCGACAGGGAACACTGAAGCTTTCTTT.

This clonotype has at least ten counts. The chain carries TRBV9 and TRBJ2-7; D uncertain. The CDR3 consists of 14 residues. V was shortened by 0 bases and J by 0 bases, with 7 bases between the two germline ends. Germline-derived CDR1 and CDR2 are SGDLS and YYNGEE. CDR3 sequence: CASSVGLSSYEQYF. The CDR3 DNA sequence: TGTGCCAGCAGCGTAGGTTTGAGCTCCTACGAGCAGTACTTC.

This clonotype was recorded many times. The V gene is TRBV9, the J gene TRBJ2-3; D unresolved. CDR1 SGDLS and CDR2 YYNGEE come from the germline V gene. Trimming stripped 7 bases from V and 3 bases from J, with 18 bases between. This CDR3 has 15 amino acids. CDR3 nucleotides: TGTGCCAGCGGGTCAGGTTTTGGATGGACAGATACGCAGTATTTT. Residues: CASGSGFGWTDTQYF.

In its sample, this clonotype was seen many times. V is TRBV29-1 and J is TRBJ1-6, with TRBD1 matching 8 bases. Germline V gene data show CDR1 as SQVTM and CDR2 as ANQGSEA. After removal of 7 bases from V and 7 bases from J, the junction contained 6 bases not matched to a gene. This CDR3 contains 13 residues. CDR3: CSASQGANSPLHF. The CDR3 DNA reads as TGCAGCGCGTCCCAGGGGGCCAATTCACCCCTCCACTTT.

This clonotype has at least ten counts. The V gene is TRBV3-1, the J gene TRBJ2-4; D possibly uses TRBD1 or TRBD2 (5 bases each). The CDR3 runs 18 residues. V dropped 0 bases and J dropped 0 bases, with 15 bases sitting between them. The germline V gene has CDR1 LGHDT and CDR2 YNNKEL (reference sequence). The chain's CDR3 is CASSQDLPGLGAKNIQYF. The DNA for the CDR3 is TGTGCCAGCAGCCAAGATTTGCCGGGGCTAGGAGCCAAAAACATTCAGTACTTC.

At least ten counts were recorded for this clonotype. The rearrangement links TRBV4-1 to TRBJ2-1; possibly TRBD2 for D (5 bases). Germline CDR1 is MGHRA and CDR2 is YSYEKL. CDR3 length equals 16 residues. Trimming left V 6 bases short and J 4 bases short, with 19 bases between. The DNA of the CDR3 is TGCGCCAGCAGGGAAGTTCTGCGGGCTACATACAATGAGCAGTTCTTC. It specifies CASREVLRATYNEQFF.